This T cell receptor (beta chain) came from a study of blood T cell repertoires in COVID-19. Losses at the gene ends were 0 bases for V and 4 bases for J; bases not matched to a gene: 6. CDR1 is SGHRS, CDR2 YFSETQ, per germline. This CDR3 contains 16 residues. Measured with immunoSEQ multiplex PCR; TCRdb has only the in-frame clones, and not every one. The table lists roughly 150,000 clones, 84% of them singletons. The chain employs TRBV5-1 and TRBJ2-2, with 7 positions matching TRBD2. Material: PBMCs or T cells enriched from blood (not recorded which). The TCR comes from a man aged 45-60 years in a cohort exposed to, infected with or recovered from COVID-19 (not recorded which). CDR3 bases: TGCGCCAGCAGCTTGGCCGGGGGGTCAGGCACCGGGGAGCTGTTTTTT. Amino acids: CASSLAGGSGTGELFF.